These 4 T cell receptor beta chains were all obtained from the same sample, sequenced in a study of a mutant IDH1 vaccine in newly diagnosed glioma. Data came from immunoSEQ multiplex PCR; TCRdb stores just in-frame clones and leaves some out. The sample consists of 35,000 to 45,000 clones, approximately 83% of them appearing once. No antigen has been assigned to these receptors. Time point reported: week 35, safety follow-up. One vaccine dose held 300 ug of mutant IDH1 20-mer peptide and came with topical imiquimod. Sequencing used PBMCs, obtained from a glioma patient whose treatment included an IDH1 peptide vaccine. These receptor sequences come from a woman aged 45 to 65 with glioma.

The V gene is TRBV30, the J gene TRBJ1-2; the D is unclear. Between the trimmed V and J ends, which lost 0 bases and 4 bases, there was a span of 12 bases. The CDR3 covers 14 residues. Germline assignment: CDR1 GTSNPN and CDR2 SVGIG (reference sequence). The CDR3 DNA is TGTGCCTGGAGTGTCTTACAAGGCGGCTATGGCTACACCTTC. This codes for CAWSVLQGGYGYTF.

The V gene is TRBV5-1, the J gene TRBJ1-1, with D uncertain. V was shortened by 4 bases and J by 8 bases, with 18 bases between the two germline ends. This CDR3 region has 14 residues. Germline CDR1 and CDR2: SGHRS and YFSETQ. This CDR3 reads CASSLALSLGEAFF. CDR3 bases: TGCGCCAGCAGCCTAGCACTATCGCTTGGGGAAGCTTTCTTT.

V and J are TRBV5-1 and TRBJ2-1; TRBD2 might be the D (6 bases). This CDR3 is built from 14 residues. V was cut by 3 bases and J by 6 bases, with 13 bases left in between. CDR1 SGHRS and CDR2 YFSETQ come from the germline V gene. CDR3 in amino acids: CASSSWDFSNEQFF. In DNA form, the CDR3 reads TGCGCCAGCAGCTCCTGGGACTTCTCCAATGAGCAGTTCTTC. The full variable domain, with the rest looked up from reference TRBV5-1 and TRBJ2-1, is KAGVTQTPRYLIKTRGQQVTLSCSPISGHRSVSWYQQTPGQGLQFLFEYFSETQRNKGNFPGRFSGRQFSNSRSEMNVSTLELGDSALYLCASSSWDFSNEQFFGPGTRLTVL.

The chain joins TRBV5-1 to TRBJ2-3; no definite D call. CDR1 SGHRS and CDR2 YFSETQ come from the germline V gene. CDR3 size: 14 residues. V lost 3 bases, J lost 2 bases, and 10 bases lay in between. CDR3: CASSYQVSTDTQYF. The CDR3 DNA reads TGCGCCAGCAGCTACCAGGTTTCCACAGATACGCAGTATTTT.